These T cell receptor beta chains were read from a single sample in a study of blood T cell repertoires in COVID-19. Clones were read by immunoSEQ multiplex PCR, and TCRdb kept only the in-frame ones, dropping some. The repertoire includes more than 200,000 clones, 80% to 90% of them detected once, and more than 9% sits in the top ten. Input material: peripheral blood. The receptors stem from a woman aged 80 or older with acute or convalescent COVID-19. The CDR3 runs from the conserved cysteine through the conserved F or W. D genes are given only for firm matches. Only part of the rows carry a size: once, few, many, or a class if the clone is expanded.

v_gene,d_gene,abundance,j_gene,CDR3nt,CDR3aa
TRBV13,-,-,TRBJ2-3,TGTGCCAGCAGCCCGGGGGACAGCGACGTGCGGGATACGCAGTATTTT,CASSPGDSDVRDTQYF
TRBV3-1/TRBV3-2,-,-,TRBJ2-7,TGTGCCAGCAGCCAAGACAGGGGACCCATGAACGAGCAGTACTTC,CASSQDRGPMNEQYF
TRBV5-4,-,once,TRBJ1-2,TGTGCCAGCAGCTTGACAGGGATAGAATATGGCTACACCTTC,CASSLTGIEYGYTF
TRBV5-4,-,-,TRBJ2-5,TGTGCCAGCAGCCACCGCCTCTCCGCAGGGCGGGAGACCCAGTACTTC,CASSHRLSAGRETQYF
TRBV11-3,-,-,TRBJ2-3,TGTGCCAGCAGCCAGCGGATCGGAGATACGCAGTATTTT,CASSQRIGDTQYF
TRBV6-5,-,few,TRBJ1-4,TGTGCCAGCACCAGGGGATCTACTAATGAAAAACTGTTTTTT,CASTRGSTNEKLFF
TRBV7-9,-,-,TRBJ2-5,TGTGCCAGCAGCTTAGGACACGACCAAGAGACCCAGTACTTC,CASSLGHDQETQYF
TRBV5-1,-,-,TRBJ1-1,TGCGCCAGCAGGACACAGGGTAACGGGGTAGAAGCTTTCTTT,CASRTQGNGVEAFF
TRBV7-3,-,-,TRBJ2-1,TGTGCCAGCAGCTTATCCCCCGGGTCCGGGGGACCCTACAATGAGCAGTTCTTC,CASSLSPGSGGPYNEQFF
TRBV10-2,TRBD1,-,TRBJ2-7,TGCGCCAGCAGACAGGGGCTGGGGGAGCAGTACTTC,CASRQGLGEQYF
TRBV2,-,-,TRBJ1-3,TGTGCCAGCAGGACAGGAGCTACTGGAAACACCATATATTTT,CASRTGATGNTIYF
TRBV11-2,TRBD1,-,TRBJ2-1,TGTGCCAGCAGCTTAGACCGGACAGGGGGCTATGAGTGGAATGAGCAGTTCTTC,CASSLDRTGGYEWNEQFF
TRBV23-1,TRBD1,few,TRBJ1-2,TGCGCCAGCAGTCAACACCGGGACAGGACCTATGGCTACACCTTC,CASSQHRDRTYGYTF
TRBV5-6,-,-,TRBJ1-6,TGTGCCAGCAGCTCCGGCGGGTTCGGTTCACCCCTCCACTTT,CASSSGGFGSPLHF
TRBV30,TRBD1,once,TRBJ2-7,TGTGCCTGGGGCCGGGACAGCTACGAGCAGTACTTC,CAWGRDSYEQYF
TRBV9,-,many,TRBJ2-7,TGTGCCAGCAGCCCTCAGGGGCAGGCCGCCTACGAGCAGTACTTC,CASSPQGQAAYEQYF
TRBV2,TRBD2,-,TRBJ2-1,TGTGCCAGCAGGCGGGAGCACTACAATGAGCAGTTCTTC,CASRREHYNEQFF
TRBV27,TRBD1,-,TRBJ2-1,TGTGCCAGCACCCCCTGGGGGACAGGGCAGTCGGGTGAGCAGTTCTTC,CASTPWGTGQSGEQFF
TRBV7-8,TRBD1,-,TRBJ2-1,TGTGCCAGCAGACGGACAGGGTACTATGAGCAGTTCTTC,CASRRTGYYEQFF
TRBV5-1,TRBD2,-,TRBJ2-3,TGCGCCAGCAGCTCGGACGGGGGCTCGGCGGGAGGAACAGATACGCAGTATTTT,CASSSDGGSAGGTDTQYF
TRBV6-5,-,-,TRBJ1-2,TGTGCCAGCAGTCGGGCCTTCGGGGAGGGCTACACCTTC,CASSRAFGEGYTF
TRBV5-1,-,-,TRBJ2-2,TGCGCCAGCAGAAGTCCGAGGCTGAACACCGGGGAGCTGTTTTTT,CASRSPRLNTGELFF
TRBV28,-,-,TRBJ1-4,TGTGCCAGCGGGTTTACCGGGGAAAAACTGTTTTTT,CASGFTGEKLFF
TRBV12-3/TRBV12-4,TRBD1,few,TRBJ1-2,TGTGCCAGCAGTTTTGACAGGGCCTATGGCTACACCTTC,CASSFDRAYGYTF
TRBV28,TRBD1,-,TRBJ1-5,TGTGCCAGCAGTGACAGGGGAGATCAGCCCCAGCATTTT,CASSDRGDQPQHF
TRBV6-5,TRBD1,-,TRBJ1-1,TGTGCCAGCAGTTACTCGGGACAGGGGGTGGGGACTGAAGCTTTCTTT,CASSYSGQGVGTEAFF
TRBV5-1,-,-,TRBJ1-4,TGCGCCAGCAGCTTGGTAAGAGAACAGGGTACCGAAAAACTGTTTTTT,CASSLVREQGTEKLFF
TRBV10-3,-,-,TRBJ2-1,TGTGCCATCAGTGAGTCACCTGGAGGGTCCTACAATGAGCAGTTCTTC,CAISESPGGSYNEQFF
TRBV6-1,-,-,TRBJ1-3,TGTGCCAGCAGTGAAGGGAGACAGCATGGAAACACCATATATTTT,CASSEGRQHGNTIYF
TRBV3-1/TRBV3-2,TRBD1,-,TRBJ2-1,TGTGCCAGCAGCCAAGCCCTCAGGGGGCCGCCCCTCAGAGAGCAGTTCTTC,CASSQALRGPPLREQFF
TRBV27,TRBD1,-,TRBJ2-7,TGTGCCAGCTCCAGGGGGCCCTCCTACGAGCAGTACTTC,CASSRGPSYEQYF
TRBV14,TRBD2,-,TRBJ2-1,TGTGCCAGCAGCCAAAAACTAGCGGGGTACAATGAGCAGTTCTTC,CASSQKLAGYNEQFF
TRBV30,TRBD1,-,TRBJ1-3,TGTGCCTGGAAGGCGTGGGGACAGGGGCTATACTCTGGAAACACCATATATTTT,CAWKAWGQGLYSGNTIYF
TRBV6-5,TRBD1,-,TRBJ1-5,TGTGCCAGCAAATATACGACAGGGGGCAATCAGCCCCAGCATTTT,CASKYTTGGNQPQHF
TRBV19,TRBD1,-,TRBJ2-7,TGTGCCAGTAGTGAGGGACAGGGCGCCTACGAGCAGTACTTC,CASSEGQGAYEQYF
TRBV2,TRBD1,-,TRBJ2-2,TGTGCCAGCAGTGAGGACAGGGTTAGGACCGGGGAGCTGTTTTTT,CASSEDRVRTGELFF
TRBV4-3,TRBD2,-,TRBJ2-1,TGCGCCAGCAGCCAAGATCTTAGCGGGGGGGCCAGCGAGCAGTTCTTC,CASSQDLSGGASEQFF
TRBV19,TRBD1,-,TRBJ1-6,TGTGCCAGTAGTGTCGGACAGGGGATTTTTTCACCCCTCCACTTT,CASSVGQGIFSPLHF
TRBV5-6,-,-,TRBJ1-6,TGTGCCAGCAGCTTGTACACAGAGAATTCACCCCTCCACTTT,CASSLYTENSPLHF
TRBV7-2,TRBD2,-,TRBJ2-5,TGTGCCAGCAGCTTGGGGCTGGGGGTAGCGGGAAGAGAGACCCAGTACTTC,CASSLGLGVAGRETQYF
TRBV12-1,-,-,TRBJ2-3,TGTGCCAGCAGCTTTGATTCGTCCATCGTCCAGACGCAGTATTTT,CASSFDSSIVQTQYF
TRBV6-2/TRBV6-3,TRBD2,-,TRBJ2-7,TGTGCCAGCAGTTACTCGAGGGAGGGTGGCGAGCAGTACTTC,CASSYSREGGEQYF
TRBV7-3,TRBD2,-,TRBJ2-2,TGTGCCAGCAGCCTAGCGGGGGGCCAAACCGGGGAGCTGTTTTTT,CASSLAGGQTGELFF
TRBV10-1,TRBD2,-,TRBJ2-1,TGCGCCAGCACGGGAGGCGATGAGCAGTTCTTC,CASTGGDEQFF
TRBV5-1,TRBD2,-,TRBJ2-5,TGCGCCAGCAGCACCGGACTAGCGGCCTCGGAGACCCAGTACTTC,CASSTGLAASETQYF
TRBV2,-,few,TRBJ2-3,TGTGCCAGCAGTGAAATGGCGGGACGCACAGATACGCAGTATTTT,CASSEMAGRTDTQYF
TRBV5-6,-,-,TRBJ2-7,TGTGCCAGCAGCGGTGGGGCAGGGCCGGGTGTCAGCGGGTGGGACTTC,CASSGGAGPGVSGWDF
TRBV18,TRBD1,-,TRBJ1-4,TGTGCCAGCTCAATGGGACAGAATAATGAAAAACTGTTTTTT,CASSMGQNNEKLFF
TRBV12-3/TRBV12-4,-,-,TRBJ1-2,TGTGCCAGCAGTAAGGGGGCTAACTATGGCTACACCTTC,CASSKGANYGYTF
TRBV4-3,TRBD2,-,TRBJ2-7,TGCGCCAGCAGCCAAGAAATAACTAGCGGTAACTACGAGCAGTACTTC,CASSQEITSGNYEQYF